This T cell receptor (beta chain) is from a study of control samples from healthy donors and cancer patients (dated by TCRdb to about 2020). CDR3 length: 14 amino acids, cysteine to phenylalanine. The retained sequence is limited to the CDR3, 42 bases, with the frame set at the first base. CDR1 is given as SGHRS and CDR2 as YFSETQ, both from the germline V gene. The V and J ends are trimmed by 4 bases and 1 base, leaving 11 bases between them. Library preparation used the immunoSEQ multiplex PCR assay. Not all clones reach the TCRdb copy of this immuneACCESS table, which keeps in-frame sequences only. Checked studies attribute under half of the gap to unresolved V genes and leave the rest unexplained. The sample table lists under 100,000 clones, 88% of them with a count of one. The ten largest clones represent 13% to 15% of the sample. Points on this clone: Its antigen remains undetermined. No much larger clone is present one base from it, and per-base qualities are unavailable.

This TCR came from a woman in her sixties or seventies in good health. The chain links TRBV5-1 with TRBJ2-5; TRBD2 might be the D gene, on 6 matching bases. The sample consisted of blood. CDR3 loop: CASSVRDSQETQYF. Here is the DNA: TGCGCCAGCAGCGTACGGGACTCCCAAGAGACCCAGTACTTC.